The clone carrying this TCR beta chain appeared many times. Its specificity is unknown. The V gene lost 5 bases and the J gene lost 1 base, with 5 bases spanning the gap. CDR1 is MNHEY and CDR2 is SVGEGT in the germline V gene. The CDR3 runs 13 residues. Making TCR cDNA involved 5'RACE template switching, which added UMIs and a universal primer site. TCRdb independently ran MiXCR on the 5' RACE reads; one entry per CDR3 protein. The sample has more than 65,000 distinct CDR3 sequences, approximately 7.3% seen once; the top ten hold roughly 28%. These data are taken from a study of T cells after yellow fever vaccination. Study outcomes and limitations: Subsequent to the booster, the majority of primary-vaccination clones reappeared (around 96% CD4, 85% to 90% CD8). The appearance of a small share of clonotypes in both CD4 and CD8 compartments was observed.

This sample comprised CD8+ T cells sorted from PBMCs, obtained around 10 days after the first yellow fever vaccination. The chain joins TRBV6-2 or TRBV6-3 to TRBJ2-2; D possibly corresponds to TRBD1 (5 bases). This TCR was sampled from a man between 18 and 29 years old who received the YFV17D yellow fever vaccine. The CDR3 bases are TGTGCCAGCAGTACAGGGAACACCGGGGAGCTGTTTTTT. Protein sequence: CASSTGNTGELFF.